This T cell receptor (beta chain) was recorded in a study (dated by TCRdb to 2016 to 2017). Library construction relied on RT-PCR. The listed sequencing device is Illumina MiSeq. TCRdb took the public reads, trimmed them with fastp at Q25, ran MiXCR for clone calling and kept in-frame beta chains. Rows with a matching CDR3 protein are joined into one entry that keeps the most common DNA and genes. For this sample the table gives more than 550,000 distinct CDR3 sequences, of which over 12% were detected only once. The ten largest clonotypes hold roughly 3.9% of the sample. This clonotype has more than one count but fewer than ten. Its cognate antigen has yet to be identified. No base-level quality is on record; no much larger clone is a single base apart. Trimming accounts for 5 bases at V and 7 bases at J, while the number of junction bases matched to no gene is 8. Reading from cysteine to phenylalanine, the CDR3 counts 14 amino acids. Only CDR3 DNA remains: 42 bases, in frame from the first base. CDR1 and CDR2 (SGHRS, YFSETQ) derive from the germline V gene.

The sequenced sample consisted of memory CD4+ T cells from blood. The TCR was taken from a female donor in good health, serving as a healthy control. The V and J genes are TRBV5-1 and TRBJ1-4; 7 bases in between match TRBD1. The CDR3 loop reads CASSPGTESEKLFF. The DNA sequence reads TGCGCCAGCAGTCCCGGGACAGAGAGTGAAAAACTGTTTTTT. Here the CDR3 is joined to the reference TRBV5-1 and TRBJ1-4 genes, and the full variable domain is: KAGVTQTPRYLIKTRGQQVTLSCSPISGHRSVSWYQQTPGQGLQFLFEYFSETQRNKGNFPGRFSGRQFSNSRSEMNVSTLELGDSALYLCASSPGTESEKLFFGSGTQLSVL.